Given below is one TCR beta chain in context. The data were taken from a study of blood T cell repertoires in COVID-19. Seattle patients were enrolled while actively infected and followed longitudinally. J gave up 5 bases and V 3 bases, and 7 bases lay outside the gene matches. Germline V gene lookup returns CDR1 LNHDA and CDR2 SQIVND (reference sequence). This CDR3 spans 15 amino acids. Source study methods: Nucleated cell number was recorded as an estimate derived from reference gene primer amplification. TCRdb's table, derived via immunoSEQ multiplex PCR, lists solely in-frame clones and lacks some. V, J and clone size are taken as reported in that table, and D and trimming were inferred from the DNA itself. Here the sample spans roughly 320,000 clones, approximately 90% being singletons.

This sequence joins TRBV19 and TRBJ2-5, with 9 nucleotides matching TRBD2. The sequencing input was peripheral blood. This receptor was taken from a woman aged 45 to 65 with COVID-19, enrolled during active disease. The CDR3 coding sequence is TGTGCCAGTAGTATCGGGACTAGCCCCCGGGAGACCCAGTACTTC. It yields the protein CASSIGTSPRETQYF.